This TCR beta chain was retrieved from a study of cytomegalovirus exposure and HLA in healthy donors. Overall study context: The 120 validation repertoires, a later analysis reported, used the same platform as the 666 first-cohort repertoires. General observations from the study: TCR sequences were mostly rare, though some public TCRs occurred in many donors. In the 95 to 150 validation repertoires, approximately 94% of cluster scores exceeded 0, per a later analysis.

A word on this clone: Its target is unknown.

Clones were read by immunoSEQ multiplex PCR, and TCRdb kept only the in-frame ones, dropping some. The sample shows hundreds of thousands of clones, less than 85% of them seen only once. The germline gives CDR1 ENHRY, CDR2 SYGVKD. V lost 3 bases, J lost 3 bases, and 11 bases lay in between. This CDR3 comprises 15 residues. The sequence was obtained from a woman between 18 and 29 years old in good health and CMV-seronegative. Sequenced sample: PBMCs. The chain joins TRBV10-3 to TRBJ1-4; a weak D match, TRBD1 (6 bases). CDR3: CAISDSQGPNEKLFF. Here the CDR3 DNA reads TGTGCCATCAGTGACTCTCAGGGGCCTAATGAAAAACTGTTTTTT.